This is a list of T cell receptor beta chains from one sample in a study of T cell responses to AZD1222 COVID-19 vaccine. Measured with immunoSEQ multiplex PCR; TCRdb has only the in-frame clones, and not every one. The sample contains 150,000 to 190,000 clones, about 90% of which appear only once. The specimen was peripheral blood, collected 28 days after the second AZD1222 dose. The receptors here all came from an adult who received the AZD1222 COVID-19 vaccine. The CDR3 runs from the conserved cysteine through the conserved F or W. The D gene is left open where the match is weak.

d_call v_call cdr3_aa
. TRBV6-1 CASSKAGAIPSEQFF
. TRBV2 CASSAGQTTGELFF
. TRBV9 CASSPRLRTEDTQYF
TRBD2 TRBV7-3 CASSLGGLAGFNEQFF
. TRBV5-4 CASSSPGGPNYEQYF
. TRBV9 CASGTSGLGNNEQFF
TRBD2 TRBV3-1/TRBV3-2 CASSHFRGLAPDTQYF
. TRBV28 CASSLSGWEQYF
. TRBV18 CASSPRITGSEQFF
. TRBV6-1 CASSEVPAGYTF
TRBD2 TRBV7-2 CASSYPGLAGAGDTQYF
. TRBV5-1 CASSLSRGGLDTEAFF
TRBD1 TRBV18 CASSPSSGGPNYGYTF
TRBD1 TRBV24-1 CATRRTGRLCSYEQYF
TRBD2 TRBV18 CASSPLLAAHTDTQYF
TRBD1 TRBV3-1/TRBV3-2 CASSPINRGSPTGELFF
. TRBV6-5 CASSSETSFPDTQYF
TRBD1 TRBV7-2 CASSGERQGIDTQYF
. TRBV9 CASSVVAGSNYGYTF
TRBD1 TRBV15 CATSRDGIIGTGGPKDYGYTF
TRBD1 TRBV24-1 CATGTGKDTDTQYF
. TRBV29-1 CSVTTGLDEQYF
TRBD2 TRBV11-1 CASSLSLPSGRGEQFF
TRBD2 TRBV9 CASSVATGGGIGYNEQFF
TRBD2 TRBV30 CAGSSGRGSNIQYF
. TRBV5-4 CASSKAGSGANVLTF
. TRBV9 CASSVTNRGGEQFF
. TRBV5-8 CASSLYKGPKNQPQHF
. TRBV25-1 CASTRGAGSSGANVLTF
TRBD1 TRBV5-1 CASGNTGGSYNEQFF
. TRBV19 CASSITPGSYNEQFF
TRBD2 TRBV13 CASSEGGRPYNEQFF
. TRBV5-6 CASSFRRSSTDTQYF
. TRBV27 CASSFISGNQPQHF
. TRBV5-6 CASSSRRELFF
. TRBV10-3 CAIREGRGTDTQYF
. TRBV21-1 CASTTGHSSAFF
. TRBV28 CASSVVSGELFF
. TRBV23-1 CASNVGLNTGELFF
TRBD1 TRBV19 CGTGDRQPQHF
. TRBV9 CASSADRAKNIQYF
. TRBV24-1 CATSDLGRGTSDTQYF
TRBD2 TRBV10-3 CAISGGSSGGGYNEQFF
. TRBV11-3 CASSLGPQDNTGELFF
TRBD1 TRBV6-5 CASSLGRGPTYGYTF
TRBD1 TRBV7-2 CASSPRDRVVSYTF